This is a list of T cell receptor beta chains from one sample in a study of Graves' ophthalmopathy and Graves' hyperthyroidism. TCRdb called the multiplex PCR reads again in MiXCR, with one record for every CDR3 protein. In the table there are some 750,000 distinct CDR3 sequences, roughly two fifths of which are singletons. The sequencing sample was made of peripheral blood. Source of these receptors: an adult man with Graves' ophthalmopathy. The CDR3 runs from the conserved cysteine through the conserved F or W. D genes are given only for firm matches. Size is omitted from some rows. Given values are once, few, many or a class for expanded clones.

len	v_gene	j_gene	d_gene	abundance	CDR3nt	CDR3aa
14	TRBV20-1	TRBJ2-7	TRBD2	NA	TGCAGTGCTAGAGACGGGACTAGCCTCTACGAGCAGTACTTC	CSARDGTSLYEQYF
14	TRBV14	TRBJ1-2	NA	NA	TGTGCCAGCAGCCAAGCGGTCAGTTACTATGGCTACACCTTC	CASSQAVSYYGYTF
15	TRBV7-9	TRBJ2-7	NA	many	TGTGCCAGCAGCTTTAAGGACAGCGCCGCCTACGAGCAGTACTTC	CASSFKDSAAYEQYF
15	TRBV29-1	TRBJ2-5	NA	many	TGCAGCGTTGAATCTCCAGTGGCCGGTGGGGAGACCCAGTACTTC	CSVESPVAGGETQYF
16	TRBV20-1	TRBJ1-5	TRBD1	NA	TGCAGTGCTAGGGACAAGGGGGCAAACTACAATCAGCCCCAGCATTTT	CSARDKGANYNQPQHF
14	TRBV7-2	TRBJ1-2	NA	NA	TGTGCCAGCAATCGCCTCGAGTCAAGCTATGGCTACACCTTC	CASNRLESSYGYTF
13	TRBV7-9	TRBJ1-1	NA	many	TGTGCCAGCAGCTTCCCTGGGAACACTGAAGCTTTCTTT	CASSFPGNTEAFF
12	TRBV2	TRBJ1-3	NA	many	TGTGCCAGCAGTGAAACTGGAAACACCATATATTTT	CASSETGNTIYF
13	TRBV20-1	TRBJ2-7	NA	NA	TGCAGTGCTAGGGATAAACTTCGCTACGAGCAGTACTTC	CSARDKLRYEQYF
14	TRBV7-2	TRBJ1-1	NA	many	TGTGCCAGCAGCTTGAACAGGGTTATGGCTGAAGCTTTCTTT	CASSLNRVMAEAFF
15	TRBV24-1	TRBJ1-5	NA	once	TGTGCCAGCAGCACATTATGGGGGGGCTCGCAGCCCCAGCATTTT	CASSTLWGGSQPQHF
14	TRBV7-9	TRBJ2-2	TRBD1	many	TGTGCCAGCAGCCCCGGGACAGGCACCGGGGAGCTGTTTTTT	CASSPGTGTGELFF
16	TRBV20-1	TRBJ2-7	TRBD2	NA	TGCAGTGCTAGAGATTCGCTAGCGGGAGTCGTGTACGAGCAGTACTTC	CSARDSLAGVVYEQYF
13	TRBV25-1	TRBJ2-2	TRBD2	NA	TGTGCCAGCAGTTTTCGGGAGGGGGGGGAGCTGTTTTTT	CASSFREGGELFF
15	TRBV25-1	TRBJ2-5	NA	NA	TGTGCCAGCAGCCTCGGGGCGGCGGGGTGGGAGTCCCAGTACTTC	CASSLGAAGWESQYF
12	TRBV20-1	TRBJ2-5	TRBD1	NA	TGCAGTGCTAGACGGGGACAGGGCACCCAGTACTTC	CSARRGQGTQYF
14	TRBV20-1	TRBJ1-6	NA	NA	TGCAGTGCTGGTTCCGGGCCGCCGAATTCACCCCTCCACTTT	CSAGSGPPNSPLHF
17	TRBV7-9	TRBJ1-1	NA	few	TGTGCCAGCAGCCCAAGACCCTTGGCGGGGCCGAACACTGAAGCTTTCTTT	CASSPRPLAGPNTEAFF
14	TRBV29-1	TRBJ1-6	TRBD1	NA	TGCAGCGTTGTAACAGGGGGTTCTAGTTCACCCCTCCACTTT	CSVVTGGSSSPLHF
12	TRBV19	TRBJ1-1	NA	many	TGTGCCAGCGGTCTTACAAACACTGAAGCTTTCTTT	CASGLTNTEAFF
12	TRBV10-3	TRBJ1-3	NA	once	TGTGCCACAGGGGACTTAAAGAACACCATATATTTT	CATGDLKNTIYF
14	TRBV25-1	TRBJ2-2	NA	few	TGTGCCAGCAGTTACCAGATAGTCACCGGGGAGCTGTTTTTT	CASSYQIVTGELFF
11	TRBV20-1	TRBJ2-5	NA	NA	TGCAGTACCTCAGACAGGGAGACCCAGTACTTC	CSTSDRETQYF
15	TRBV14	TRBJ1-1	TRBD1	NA	TGTGCCAGCAGCTACCGGACAGGTTCGAACACTGAAGCTTTCTTT	CASSYRTGSNTEAFF
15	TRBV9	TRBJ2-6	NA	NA	TGTGCCAGCTCCGGTGGGGGTGGTGGGGCCAACGTCCTGACTTTC	CASSGGGGGANVLTF
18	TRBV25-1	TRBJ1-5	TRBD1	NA	TGTGCCAGCACTATGAGCGGACAGGGTTTGCCGTTGTTTCAGCCCCAGCATTTT	CASTMSGQGLPLFQPQHF
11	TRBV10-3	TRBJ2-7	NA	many	TGTGCCATCAGTGACAGAAGCGAGCAGTACTTC	CAISDRSEQYF
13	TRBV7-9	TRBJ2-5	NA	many	TGTGCCAGCAGTCCCCCAGAGTGGGAGACCCAGTACTTC	CASSPPEWETQYF
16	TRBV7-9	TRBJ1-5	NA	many	TGTGCCAGCAGCCGAACCGCCGGCGGAAGCAATCAGCCCCAGCATTTT	CASSRTAGGSNQPQHF
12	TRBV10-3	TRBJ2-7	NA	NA	TGTGCCAGCAGCCTCTCTAGCGTCGAGCAGTACTTC	CASSLSSVEQYF
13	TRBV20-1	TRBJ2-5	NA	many	TGCAGTGCTAGAGATGAGAGCGAAAAAGGCCAGTACTTC	CSARDESEKGQYF
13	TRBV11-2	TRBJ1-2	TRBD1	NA	TGTGCCAGCAGCCAGAGGATGGGGACAGGGACCACCTTC	CASSQRMGTGTTF
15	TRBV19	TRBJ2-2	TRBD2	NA	TGTGCCAGTAGTCCAGCAGGGACTAGACCCGGGGAGCTGTTTTTT	CASSPAGTRPGELFF
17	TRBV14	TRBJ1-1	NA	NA	TGTGCCAGCAGCCGACAATTGGGGAGGCAGCTGAACACTGAAGCTTTCTTT	CASSRQLGRQLNTEAFF
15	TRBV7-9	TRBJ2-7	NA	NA	TGTGCCAGCAGCACGCCTGACAGGAGTCACTACGAGCAGTACTTC	CASSTPDRSHYEQYF
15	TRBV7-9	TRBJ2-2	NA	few	TGTGCCAGTACCCAGGGAGGAGGGCTCACCGGGGAGCTGTTTTTT	CASTQGGGLTGELFF
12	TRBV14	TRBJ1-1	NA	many	TGTGCCAGCAGCCAAGACAGGGTTCGAGCTTTCTTT	CASSQDRVRAFF
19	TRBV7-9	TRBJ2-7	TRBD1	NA	TGTGCCAGCAGCGAATGGTCCTGGGACAGAAGCCGAGGTTCCTACGAGCAGTACTTC	CASSEWSWDRSRGSYEQYF
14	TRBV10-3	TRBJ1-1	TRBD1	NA	TGTGCCAGCCCTGACAGGGACACAGGAACTGAAGCTTTCTTT	CASPDRDTGTEAFF
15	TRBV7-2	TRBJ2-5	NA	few	TGTGCCAGCAGCCAAGATTGGGGGGTACAAGAGACCCAGTACTTC	CASSQDWGVQETQYF
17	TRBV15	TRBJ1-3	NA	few	TGTGCCACCAGCAGAGATAGAGGCGGATACTCTGGAAACACCATATATTTT	CATSRDRGGYSGNTIYF
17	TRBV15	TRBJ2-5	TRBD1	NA	TGTGCCACCAGCAGCTTGGCATCGACAGGGGGAGGAGAGACCCAGTACTTC	CATSSLASTGGGETQYF
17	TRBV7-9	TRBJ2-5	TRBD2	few	TGTGCCAGCACCCTAGTGGCGGGGGGCCGCCCCTCGGCGACCCAGTACTTC	CASTLVAGGRPSATQYF
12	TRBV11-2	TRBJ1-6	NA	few	TGTGCCAGCAGCAATAATAATTCACCCCTCCACTTT	CASSNNNSPLHF
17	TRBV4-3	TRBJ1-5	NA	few	TGCGCCAGCAGCCAAGATCTAGCGGCAGGGCCCAATCAGCCCCAGCATTTT	CASSQDLAAGPNQPQHF
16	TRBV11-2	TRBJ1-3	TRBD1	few	TGTGCCAGCAGCCGAACTTCCCGGGACAGTCGAAACACCATATATTTT	CASSRTSRDSRNTIYF
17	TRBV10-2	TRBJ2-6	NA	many	TGCGCCAGCAGTGGGTGGGGCCCAGGGGTCGGGGCCAACGTCCTGACTTTC	CASSGWGPGVGANVLTF
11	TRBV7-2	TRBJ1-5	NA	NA	TGTGCCAGCAGTGTCCGACAGACCCAGCATTTT	CASSVRQTQHF
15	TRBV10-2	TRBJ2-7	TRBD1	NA	TGCGCCAGCAGTCACAAACCCGGGACAGGGGACGAGCAGTACTTC	CASSHKPGTGDEQYF
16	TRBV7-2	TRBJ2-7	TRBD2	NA	TGTGCCAGCAGCCAAGGAAGGACTAGCGGCTCCTACGAGCAGTACTTC	CASSQGRTSGSYEQYF